This TCR beta chain was sequenced during a study of CD8+CD57+ T cells in acquired aplastic anemia. According to the study, genomic DNA was the template for TCR beta VDJ and CDR3 profiling. TCRdb re-called the reads with MiXCR, one entry per CDR3 protein. This sample yields 150,000 or so distinct CDR3 sequences, of which 40% to 60% are seen a single time; more than 30% belongs to the top ten. Before being chosen for sequencing, patients had shown CD8+CD57+ cell expansion by flow cytometry. This TCR was sampled from a human donor with aplastic anemia. The sequencing input was sorted CD4+, CD8+, or CD8+CD57+ T cells (not recorded which) from PBMCs.

CDR3 residues: CSLRVVGPTDTQYF. CDR3 coding DNA: TGCAGCCTTCGGGTGGTGGGCCCAACAGATACGCAGTATTTT. The chain couples TRBV29-1 to TRBJ2-3; D unclear. This CDR3 contains 14 residues. V lost 8 bases and J 3 bases, leaving 18 bases between the germline ends. The germline V gene encodes CDR1 SQVTM and CDR2 ANQGSEA.